Listed below are T cell receptor beta chains from one sample, sequenced in a study of blood T cell repertoires in COVID-19. The table came from immunoSEQ multiplex PCR; TCRdb's copy has only in-frame clones and leaves some out. The sample has about 60,000 clones; roughly three quarters are singletons. The sequenced sample was peripheral blood. These TCRs come from a woman over 75 with acute or convalescent COVID-19. The CDR3 runs from the conserved cysteine through the conserved F or W. The D gene is left open where the match is weak. Clone sizes are given selectively: once, few, many, or a class where the clone is expanded.

TRBV7-3,TRBJ2-3,.,.,CASSLGDMRTDTQYF,TGTGCCAGCAGCTTAGGGGACATGAGAACAGATACGCAGTATTTT
TRBV4-3,TRBJ2-7,.,.,CASSQVGGEQYF,TGCGCCAGCAGCCAGGTAGGGGGCGAGCAGTACTTC
TRBV7-9,TRBJ1-2,.,.,CASSLAVAARGYTF,TGTGCCAGCAGCTTAGCGGTGGCGGCTAGAGGCTACACCTTC
TRBV6-5,TRBJ2-5,few,.,CASSTGQETQYF,TGTGCCAGCAGTACGGGACAAGAGACCCAGTACTTC
TRBV27,TRBJ2-1,.,.,CASSFPASGLNEQFF,TGTGCCAGCAGTTTCCCAGCGTCTGGACTTAATGAGCAGTTCTTC
TRBV5-5,TRBJ2-3,.,.,CASHPTGDTQYF,TGTGCCAGCCACCCTACGGGAGATACGCAGTATTTT
TRBV7-2,TRBJ1-3,.,.,CASSPQLHPSGNTIYF,TGTGCCAGCAGCCCCCAACTTCACCCATCTGGAAACACCATATATTTT
TRBV11-2,TRBJ1-5,.,.,CASSPETGQPQHF,TGTGCCAGCAGCCCAGAGACAGGCCAGCCCCAGCATTTT
TRBV7-2,TRBJ2-1,once,TRBD1,CASSLRDSGQGRNEQFF,TGTGCCAGCAGCTTAAGAGATTCAGGACAGGGGCGCAATGAGCAGTTCTTC
TRBV2,TRBJ1-5,.,TRBD1,CASRFDRGGNQPQHF,TGTGCCAGCAGATTCGACAGGGGAGGCAATCAGCCCCAGCATTTT
TRBV7-6,TRBJ2-1,once,TRBD2,CASSKTSGRTYNEQFF,TGTGCCAGCAGCAAGACTAGCGGGAGAACCTACAATGAGCAGTTCTTC
TRBV5-1,TRBJ1-2,.,TRBD1,CASSLGDRYGYTF,TGCGCCAGCAGCCTGGGGGACAGGTATGGCTACACCTTC